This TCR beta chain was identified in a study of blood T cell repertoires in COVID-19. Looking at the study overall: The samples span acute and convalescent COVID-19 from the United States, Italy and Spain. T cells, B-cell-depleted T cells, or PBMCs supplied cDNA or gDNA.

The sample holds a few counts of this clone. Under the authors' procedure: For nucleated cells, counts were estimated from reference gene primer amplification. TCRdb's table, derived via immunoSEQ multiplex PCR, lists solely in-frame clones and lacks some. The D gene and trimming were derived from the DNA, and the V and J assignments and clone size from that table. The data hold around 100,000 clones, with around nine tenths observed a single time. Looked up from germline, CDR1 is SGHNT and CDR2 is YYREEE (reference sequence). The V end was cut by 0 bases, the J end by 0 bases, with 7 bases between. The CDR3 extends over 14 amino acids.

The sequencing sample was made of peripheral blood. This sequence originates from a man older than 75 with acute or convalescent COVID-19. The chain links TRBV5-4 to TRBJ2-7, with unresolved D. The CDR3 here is CASSLEPSSYEQYF. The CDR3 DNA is TGTGCCAGCAGCTTGGAGCCAAGCTCCTACGAGCAGTACTTC.